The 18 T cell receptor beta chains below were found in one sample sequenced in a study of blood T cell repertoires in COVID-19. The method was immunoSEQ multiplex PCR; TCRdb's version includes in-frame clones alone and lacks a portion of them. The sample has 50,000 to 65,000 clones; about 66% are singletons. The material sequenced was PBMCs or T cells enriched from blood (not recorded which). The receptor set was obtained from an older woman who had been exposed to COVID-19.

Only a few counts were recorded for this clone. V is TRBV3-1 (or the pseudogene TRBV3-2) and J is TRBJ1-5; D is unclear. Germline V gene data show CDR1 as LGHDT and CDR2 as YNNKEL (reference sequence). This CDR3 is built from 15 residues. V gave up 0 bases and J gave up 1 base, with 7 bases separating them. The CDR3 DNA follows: TGTGCCAGCAGCCAAGATTTTAGCAGCAATCAGCCCCAGCATTTT. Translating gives CASSQDFSSNQPQHF.

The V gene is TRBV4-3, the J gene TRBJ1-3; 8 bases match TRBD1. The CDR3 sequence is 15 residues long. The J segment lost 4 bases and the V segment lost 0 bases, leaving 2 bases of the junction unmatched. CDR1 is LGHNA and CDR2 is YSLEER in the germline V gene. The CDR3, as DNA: TGCGCCAGCAGCCAAGAGGGGACAGGAGGAAACACCATATATTTT. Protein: CASSQEGTGGNTIYF.

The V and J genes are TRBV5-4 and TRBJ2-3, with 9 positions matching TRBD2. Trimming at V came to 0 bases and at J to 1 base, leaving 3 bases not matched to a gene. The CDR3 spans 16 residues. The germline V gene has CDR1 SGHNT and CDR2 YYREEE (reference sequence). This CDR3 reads CASSLVAGGGTDTQYF. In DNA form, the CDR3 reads TGTGCCAGCAGCTTGGTGGCGGGGGGGGGCACAGATACGCAGTATTTT.

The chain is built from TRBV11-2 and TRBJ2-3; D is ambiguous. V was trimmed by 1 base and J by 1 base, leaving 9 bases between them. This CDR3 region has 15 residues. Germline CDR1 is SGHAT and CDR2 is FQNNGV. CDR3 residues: CASSLGVVGTDTQYF. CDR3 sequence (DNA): TGTGCCAGCAGCTTAGGAGTTGTGGGCACAGATACGCAGTATTTT. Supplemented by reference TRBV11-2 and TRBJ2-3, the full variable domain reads EAGVAQSPRYKIIEKRQSVAFWCNPISGHATLYWYQQILGQGPKLLIQFQNNGVVDDSQLPKDRFSAERLKGVDSTLKIQPAKLEDSAVYLCASSLGVVGTDTQYFGPGTRLTVL.

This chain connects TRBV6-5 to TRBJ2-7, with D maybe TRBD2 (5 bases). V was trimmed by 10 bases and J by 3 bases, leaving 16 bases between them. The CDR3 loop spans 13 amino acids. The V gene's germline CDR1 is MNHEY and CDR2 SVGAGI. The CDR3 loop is CATQEREYYEQYF. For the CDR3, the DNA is TGTGCCACCCAGGAGAGGGAATACTACGAGCAGTACTTC.

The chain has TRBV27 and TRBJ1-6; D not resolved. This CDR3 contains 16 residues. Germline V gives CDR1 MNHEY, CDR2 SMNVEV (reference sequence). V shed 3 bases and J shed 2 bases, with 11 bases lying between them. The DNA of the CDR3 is TGTGCCAGCAGTTTCGCCCTCGCGGCCTATAATTCACCCCTCCACTTT. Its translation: CASSFALAAYNSPLHF.

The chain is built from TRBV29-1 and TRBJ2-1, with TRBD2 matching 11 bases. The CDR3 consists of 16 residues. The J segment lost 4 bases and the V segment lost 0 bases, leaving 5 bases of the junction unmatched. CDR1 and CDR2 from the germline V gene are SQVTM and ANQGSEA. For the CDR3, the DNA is TGCAGCGTTGAAGATTTAAGGACTAGCGGGTACAATGAGCAGTTCTTC. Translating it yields CSVEDLRTSGYNEQFF.

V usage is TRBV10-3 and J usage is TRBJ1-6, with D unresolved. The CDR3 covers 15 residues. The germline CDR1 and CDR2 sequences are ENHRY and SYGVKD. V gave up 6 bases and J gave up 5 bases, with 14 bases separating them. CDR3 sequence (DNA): TGTGCCATCAGGGGCCCCGACCCGCATAATTCACCCCTCCACTTT. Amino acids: CAIRGPDPHNSPLHF.

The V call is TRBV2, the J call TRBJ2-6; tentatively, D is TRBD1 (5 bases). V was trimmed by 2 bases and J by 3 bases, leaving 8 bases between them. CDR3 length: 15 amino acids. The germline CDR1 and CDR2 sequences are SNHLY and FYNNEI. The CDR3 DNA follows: TGTGCCAGCAGTGAAAGGGGAATTGGGGCCAACGTCCTGACTTTC. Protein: CASSERGIGANVLTF.

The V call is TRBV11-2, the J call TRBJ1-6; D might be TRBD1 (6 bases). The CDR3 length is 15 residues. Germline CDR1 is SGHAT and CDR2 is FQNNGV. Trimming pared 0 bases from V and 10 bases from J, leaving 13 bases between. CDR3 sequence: CASSLDSQGSSPLHF. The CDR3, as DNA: TGTGCCAGCAGCTTAGATTCGCAGGGGAGCTCACCCCTCCACTTT. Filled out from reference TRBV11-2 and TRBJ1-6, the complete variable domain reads EAGVAQSPRYKIIEKRQSVAFWCNPISGHATLYWYQQILGQGPKLLIQFQNNGVVDDSQLPKDRFSAERLKGVDSTLKIQPAKLEDSAVYLCASSLDSQGSSPLHFGNGTRLTVT.

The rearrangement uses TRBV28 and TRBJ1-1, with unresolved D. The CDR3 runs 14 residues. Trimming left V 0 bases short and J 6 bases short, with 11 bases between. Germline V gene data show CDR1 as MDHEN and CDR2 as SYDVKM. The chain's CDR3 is CASSLWRESAEAFF. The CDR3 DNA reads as TGTGCCAGCAGTTTATGGAGGGAAAGCGCTGAAGCTTTCTTT.

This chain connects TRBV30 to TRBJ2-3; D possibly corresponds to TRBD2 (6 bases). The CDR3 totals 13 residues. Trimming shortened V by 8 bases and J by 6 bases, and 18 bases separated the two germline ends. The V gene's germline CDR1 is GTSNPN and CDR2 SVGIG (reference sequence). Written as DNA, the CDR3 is TGTGCCGGGGTAGCTGCGGAGGGGGATACGCAGTATTTT. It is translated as CAGVAAEGDTQYF.

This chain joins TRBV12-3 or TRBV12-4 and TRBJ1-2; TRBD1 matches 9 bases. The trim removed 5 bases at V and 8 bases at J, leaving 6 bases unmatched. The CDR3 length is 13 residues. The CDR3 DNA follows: TGTGCCAGCAGTGAACAGGGGGCAGGCGGCTACACCTTC. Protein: CASSEQGAGGYTF.

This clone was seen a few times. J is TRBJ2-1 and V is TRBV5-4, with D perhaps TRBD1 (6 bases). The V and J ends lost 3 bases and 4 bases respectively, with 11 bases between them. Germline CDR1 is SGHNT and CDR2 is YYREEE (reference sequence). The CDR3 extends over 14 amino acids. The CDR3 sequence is CASSWDTLYNEQFF. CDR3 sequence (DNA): TGTGCCAGCAGCTGGGACACTCTTTACAATGAGCAGTTCTTC.

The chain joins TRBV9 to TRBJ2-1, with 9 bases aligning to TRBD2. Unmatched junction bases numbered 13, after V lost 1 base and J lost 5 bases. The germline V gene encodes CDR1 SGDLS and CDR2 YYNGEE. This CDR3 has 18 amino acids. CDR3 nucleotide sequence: TGTGCCAGCAGCGTATATTGGCTCCTGGCGGGAGGGGACAATGAGCAGTTCTTC. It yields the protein CASSVYWLLAGGDNEQFF. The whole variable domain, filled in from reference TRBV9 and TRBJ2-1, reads DSGVTQTPKHLITATGQRVTLRCSPRSGDLSVYWYQQSLDQGLQFLIQYYNGEERAKGNILERFSAQQFPDLHSELNLSSLELGDSALYFCASSVYWLLAGGDNEQFFGPGTRLTVL.

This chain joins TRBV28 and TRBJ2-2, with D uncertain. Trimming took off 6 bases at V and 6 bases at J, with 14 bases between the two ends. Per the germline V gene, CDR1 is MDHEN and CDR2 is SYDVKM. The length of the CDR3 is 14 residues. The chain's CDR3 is CASRTQGVPGELFF. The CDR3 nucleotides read TGTGCCAGCAGAACTCAAGGAGTGCCCGGGGAGCTGTTTTTT.

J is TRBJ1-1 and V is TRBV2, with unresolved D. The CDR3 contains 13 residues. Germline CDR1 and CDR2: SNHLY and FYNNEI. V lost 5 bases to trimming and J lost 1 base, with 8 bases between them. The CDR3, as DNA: TGTGCCAGCAGTTTCACGGGGAACACTGAAGCTTTCTTT. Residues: CASSFTGNTEAFF.

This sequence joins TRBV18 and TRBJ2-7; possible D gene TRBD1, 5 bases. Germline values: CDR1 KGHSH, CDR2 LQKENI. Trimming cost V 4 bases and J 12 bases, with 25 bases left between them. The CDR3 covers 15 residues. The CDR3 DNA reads TGTGCCAGCTCACTGTTTCCACAGGTTTCAGACCTGCCGTACTTC. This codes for CASSLFPQVSDLPYF. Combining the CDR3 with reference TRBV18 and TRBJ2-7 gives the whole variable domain NAGVMQNPRHLVRRRGQEARLRCSPMKGHSHVYWYRQLPEEGLKFMVYLQKENIIDESGMPKERFSAEFPKEGPSILRIQQVVRGDSAAYFCASSLFPQVSDLPYFGPGTRLTVT.